This TCR beta chain is drawn from a study of cytomegalovirus exposure and HLA in healthy donors (dated by TCRdb to the late 2010s). At the level of the whole study: An earlier analysis of roughly 630 of the donors reported 250 to 300 Gb of sequence data and roughly 100 million unique TCR beta sequences from 150 million to 200 million T cells. Roughly 300 gigabases of sequencing data and roughly 81 million unique TCR sequences made up an early release that covered around 640 HLA-typed donors. Of the roughly 390 genotyped donors, approximately 80% fell in the genetic ancestry cluster associated with self-reported Caucasian donors. The study was designed to test whether signatures of past pathogen exposure could be identified by cataloging public T cell receptors. The study used immunosequencing to profile the T cell repertoires of more than 650 subjects and linked those repertoires to cytomegalovirus serostatus. Besides the first cohort of some 670 subjects, a separate validation cohort made up of roughly 120 different subjects was used. High-throughput TCR immunosequencing, statistical association of individual TCRs with disease status, and machine learning were combined to predict cytomegalovirus infection status. A later analysis re-analyzed previously published TCR beta repertoires from about 730 donors and added high-resolution HLA genotyping to study TCR occurrence patterns. Rather than using new phenotypic data, the later analysis identified candidate immune exposures from TCR beta sequences and from how often those sequences occurred across donors. An earlier analysis of about 620 of the donors applied high-throughput TCR beta sequencing to assess whether each TCR beta V gene segment acted as functional or pseudogenic. Donor age, sex, ethnicity and CMV serostatus were collected together with the repertoire data. A later genetic analysis took genome-wide SNP genotypes for 398 of the 666 donors and used that subset as a discovery cohort. All discovery cohort repertoires had been generated on a single sequencing platform. HLA typing included class I and class II loci at four-digit resolution. Typing coverage varied by locus: roughly 620-640 donors for A, B, C, DRB1 and DQB1; approximately 500 for DQA1; approximately 570 for DPA1; fewer than 480 for DPB1. Roughly 5 DR-DQ haplotypes were treated as single units for association and clustering because of strong linkage in the cohort. Among some 400 genotyped donors of the cohort, an average of roughly 230,000 unique TCR beta nucleotide sequences was sequenced per donor, of which about 18% were non-productive. What the work shows at the level of the full study, not this receptor alone: A group of highly shared sequence variants was considered likely to be a technical artifact of the sequencing pipeline. A few of the identified cytomegalovirus-associated TCR beta chains were confirmed in vitro to be specific for cytomegalovirus antigens. Compared with equally common non-associated chains, HLA-associated TCR beta chains in a later analysis were more clonally expanded and had lower generation probabilities. The classifier was reported to diagnose cytomegalovirus status with high specificity and sensitivity in both the original and validation cohorts. It was suggested by the authors that the approach could potentially be generalized to other disease states and immunological phenotypes. Correlated functional status among segregating V segments might reflect linkage disequilibrium, but an unknown experimental factor could not be ruled out. For the cohort, immune exposure information was limited to CMV serostatus. An earlier analysis of approximately 530 of the donors showed that most TCR beta V segments appeared in productive rearrangements either about 87% or about 30% of the time, which broadly matched IMGT annotations. The earlier analysis of 587 of the donors excluded roughly 16 rarely observed V segments, including chromosome 9 orphons, because counts were too low. Sequencing depth was assumed to be roughly uniform across donors in the presence/absence analyses, though that assumption may not hold. In a later analysis, most CMV-associated TCR beta chains were found to appear HLA-restricted, with HLA associations seemingly driven largely by CMV exposure. Because some donors lacked HLA typing at each locus, the association tests relied only on the typed subset. A further reported finding was that TCR beta sequences accurately predicted the HLA-A and HLA-B alleles for most subjects in the first cohort. In a later genetic analysis, a missense DCLRE1C variant was associated with V-gene and J-gene trimming of TCR beta chains, and the association was replicated in an independent cohort. A later analysis reported that several top co-occurrence clusters appeared linked to parvovirus B19, influenza, CMV and Epstein-Barr virus. The study gave a list of some 150 TCR beta chains associated with cytomegalovirus. This cohort had only TCR beta chains sequenced, and the lack of alpha or paired-chain data limited which features could be detected. In a later analysis, more than 15,000 TCR beta sequences were associated with specific HLA alleles at a false discovery rate of 0.05. Most TCR sequences were seen in very few donors, while some public TCRs were found in many individuals. A later analysis found that TCR association rates varied across HLA loci, with DRB1 alleles showing the most associated TCRs and HLA-C alleles the fewest. Some IMGT-functional V segments, including TRBV6-2 and TRBV6-3, could not be distinguished by the 87-base-pair reads and were therefore excluded. When HLA alleles, especially DR and DQ, strongly co-occurred, TCR associations were difficult to assign to individual alleles. In a later genetic analysis, fewer N-insertions in productive TCRs were reported among donors in an Asian-associated ancestry cluster than the approximately 710-donor mean.

In total, more than 500 healthy bone marrow donors made up the cohort. All cohort members were sampled while nominally healthy, although unrecorded immune exposures were likely present. The donor was CMV seropositive and was included in the group of 250 to 300 seropositive cohort members. A peripheral blood sample was provided by each donor, and peripheral blood mononuclear cells were used for TCR beta sequencing. Genomic DNA was extracted from the blood cell samples with the Qiagen DNeasy Blood Extraction Kit. The library was produced with the immunoSEQ multiplex PCR assay. A mixture of 60 forward primers for TCR Vbeta segments and 13 reverse primers for TCR Jbeta segments was used in the multiplex PCR. A multiplex PCR assay on genomic DNA amplified the CDR3 region of rearranged TCR beta genes. The amplified TCR beta libraries were sequenced on the Illumina HiSeq System as 87-base-pair reads. The authors processed their data as follows. In a later analysis, 70 million to 95 million unique TCR beta chains were counted across the 666 repertoires, and roughly 11 million of these chains were shared by at least two donors. Raw reads were error-corrected and collapsed into unique sequences by a nearest-neighbor algorithm in which closely related sequences were merged to remove PCR and sequencing errors. CDR3 sequences were aligned to IMGT reference sequences to assign V, D and J gene segments. For a sequence to be retained, a match of at least six nucleotides to both a V gene segment and a J gene segment was required. A rearrangement counted as productive if the CDR3 had no stop codons and remained in frame with V and J, and every other rearrangement counted as non-productive. Following IMGT convention, CDR3 was defined as the stretch from the second conserved V-encoded cysteine to the conserved J-encoded phenylalanine. Sequences without an unambiguous match to a single V gene segment were excluded from the earlier analysis of about 600 of the donors. In an earlier analysis of a few hundred of the donors, a V segment was called functional when productive rearrangements were above 56.7%, and segregating when the standard deviation between donors exceeded 5%. A statistical classification framework was developed to diagnose cytomegalovirus status using the catalog of TCR beta chain sequences. In a later analysis, TCR nucleotide sequences were compared against IMGT/GENE-DB human TR gene sequences so that V and J genes could be assigned. A later analysis assigned CDR3 sequences and most-parsimonious VDJ recombination scenarios with the TCRdist pipeline. In a later analysis, every TCR beta chain was defined by the combination of its CDR3 amino acid sequence and its V-gene family, and reads without a unique V-gene family were dropped. To address suspected cross-contamination and a sequencing artifact, a later analysis removed roughly 580 highly shared, low-generation-probability nucleotide sequences. For each public chain, a later analysis derived a clonal expansion index from normalized ranks of inferred template counts within each repertoire. In a later analysis, generation probabilities were computed with a VDJ recombination model fitted to out-of-frame rearrangements, and the resulting probabilities were checked against IGoR. In a later analysis, TCR-TCR, TCR-HLA and TCR-CMV co-occurrence was scored with hypergeometric tests, and a repertoire-size bias correction was applied to TCR pairs. In a later analysis, false discovery rates were estimated by permuting HLA or CMV assignments 20 times. In a later analysis, co-occurring TCRs were grouped using DBSCAN, with TCRdist sequence similarity added in when clustering inside HLA-allele-positive subsets. Repertoires with fewer than 30,000 or more than 120,000 public chains were left out of co-occurrence clustering, as were several repertoires with anomalous nucleotide sharing. TCRdb obtained this table from immuneACCESS and retained in-frame rearrangements with V and J assigned. These tables miss some clones; where compared with another copy, unresolved V genes account for less than half of the shortfall, and the remainder is unexplained. The V and J calls and the clone size are those of that table, but D and trimming were determined from the DNA. The sample data list around 150,000 clones, and 70% to 80% of these were observed just once. The ten largest clones take up more than 9.5% of the sample.

As encoded in the germline V gene (reference sequence), CDR1 is LNHDA while CDR2 is SQIVND. Between the V and J ends, shortened by 3 bases and 6 bases respectively, the junction contains 14 bases. Measured from the cysteine to the phenylalanine, the CDR3 is 14 residues long. Only the CDR3 DNA is retained, 42 bases long and in frame from the first base. Turning to this clone: Its antigen is not yet known. One base away there is no much larger clone; base qualities are not given.

Sequenced material: PBMCs. This receptor was taken from a man younger than 35 in good health and CMV-seropositive. The chain couples TRBV19 to TRBJ1-1, and perhaps TRBD1 as D gene, on 5 matching bases. The bases are TGTGCCAGTAGTATCAGGAGACAGATCGCTGAAGCTTTCTTT. Translated, it gives CASSIRRQIAEAFF.